A selection of T cell receptor beta chains follows, all from one sample in a study of CD8+ T cells in alopecia areata. Assay used: immunoSEQ multiplex PCR; TCRdb lists only in-frame clones, some missing. Of roughly 180,000 clones in the sample, about 47% were seen once. Material: CD8+ T cells sorted from blood, obtained around week 54, from a patient treated with tofacitinib. The receptors stem from a human donor with alopecia areata. Both conserved end residues are part of each CDR3. The order of the fields is V gene, CDR3 length, CDR3 protein.

V: TRBV5-6; length: 12; CDR3: CASSFGPLELFF
V: TRBV4-2; length: 15; CDR3: CASSQEWGGWTEAFF
V: TRBV14; length: 13; CDR3: CASSQDRRGEQYF
V: TRBV19; length: 15; CDR3: CATTSFSGTHESYTF
V: TRBV6-5; length: 12; CDR3: CASTAFGGGYTF
V: TRBV6-5; length: 15; CDR3: CASAYRRWKETEAFF
V: TRBV30; length: 12; CDR3: CAWSVAVGELFF
V: TRBV29-1; length: 15; CDR3: CSVWVRGQTWETQYF
V: TRBV29-1; length: 13; CDR3: CSVRTQPNTEAFF
V: TRBV9; length: 17; CDR3: CASSVGTSGGPYNEQFF
V: TRBV15; length: 16; CDR3: CATSRFQLDRHQPQHF
V: TRBV4-2; length: 14; CDR3: CASSQDLQGETQYF
V: TRBV5-1; length: 14; CDR3: CASSSEQGFYGYTF
V: TRBV12-5; length: 15; CDR3: CASAQGGPGDQPQHF
V: TRBV6-5; length: 13; CDR3: CATGRGGIYEQYF
V: TRBV27; length: 14; CDR3: CASSLAGPYNEQFF
V: TRBV25-1; length: 14; CDR3: CASSVGTGGFEQYF
V: TRBV7-9; length: 16; CDR3: CASSLSTASGANVLTF
V: TRBV5-6; length: 14; CDR3: CASSFSRGKETQYF
V: TRBV18; length: 12; CDR3: CASSPNQETQYF
V: TRBV9; length: 14; CDR3: CASSVASTTGELFF
V: TRBV6-1; length: 18; CDR3: CASSQVGGALPYNYGYTF
V: TRBV11-2; length: 14; CDR3: CASSFPGGQDEQYF
V: TRBV27; length: 13; CDR3: CASRTEMGNIQYF
V: TRBV29-1; length: 12; CDR3: CSVRAIGNEQFF
V: TRBV15; length: 14; CDR3: CATSELGSKDEQYF
V: TRBV7-2; length: 12; CDR3: CASSDRRGEQYF
V: TRBV6-6; length: 14; CDR3: CASIPQATNEKLFF
V: TRBV30; length: 13; CDR3: CAFTGTKNTEAFF
V: TRBV30; length: 12; CDR3: CAWSVLSNEQFF
V: TRBV30; length: 13; CDR3: CAWSGLTYNEQFF
V: TRBV30; length: 14; CDR3: CAWNYPDSNQPQHF
V: TRBV4-1; length: 16; CDR3: CASSQAAAGLNTEAFF
V: TRBV5-1; length: 12; CDR3: CASSPTMDTQYF
V: TRBV27; length: 14; CDR3: CASSPQGTNQPQHF
V: TRBV5-6; length: 16; CDR3: CASSLVVAGGVDTQYF
V: TRBV25-1; length: 17; CDR3: CASSEGGDRDVWAEAFF
V: TRBV6-5; length: 13; CDR3: CASSYRSSYEQYF
V: TRBV5-6; length: 13; CDR3: CASGAEYNSPLHF
V: TRBV4-1; length: 13; CDR3: CASSQDRTDTQYF
V: TRBV6-6; length: 15; CDR3: CASSLTSGGADTQYF
V: TRBV2; length: 15; CDR3: CASSVLAGGRYEQYF